Sequencing of this T cell receptor (beta chain) was carried out in a study of shared clonotypes between healthy human individuals. The trim removed 7 bases at V and 3 bases at J, leaving 5 bases unmatched. CDR1 and CDR2 (germline): SNHLY, FYNNEI. The CDR3 runs 14 residues. The assay was immunoSEQ multiplex PCR, and TCRdb's table has in-frame clones only and misses some. The table shows hundreds of thousands of clones, with 60% to 75% occurring only once. This sequence originates from a woman aged 30 to 39 in good health. The chain uses TRBV2 and TRBJ2-2, with 7 bases that match TRBD1. Sequencing was carried out using memory CD4+ T cells sorted from blood. As for subset: CD45RA-negative fraction. The CDR3 protein is CASIRDRHTGELFF. Written as DNA, the CDR3 is TGTGCCAGCATCCGGGACAGACACACCGGGGAGCTGTTTTTT. The full variable domain, in which reference TRBV2 and TRBJ2-2 provide the parts outside the CDR3, is EPEVTQTPSHQVTQMGQEVILRCVPISNHLYFYWYRQILGQKVEFLVSFYNNEISEKSEIFDDQFSVERPDGSNFTLKIRSTKLEDSAMYFCASIRDRHTGELFFGEGSRLTVL.